The 5 T cell receptor beta chains listed next were all sequenced from one sample in a study of control samples from healthy donors and cancer patients. Profiled with immunoSEQ multiplex PCR; TCRdb holds only in-frame clones, not every one. The sample consists of roughly 100,000 clones, around 90% of them appearing once. The sample taken for sequencing was blood. The receptors were gathered from a man younger than 45 in good health.

V and J are TRBV5-6 and TRBJ1-1, with D unclear. V lost 0 bases, J lost 1 base, and 13 bases lay in between. Germline V gives CDR1 SGHDT, CDR2 YYEEEE. CDR3 size: 16 residues. The CDR3 coding sequence is TGTGCCAGCAGCTTGGTATTGGGCAGAGAGAACACTGAAGCTTTCTTT. Protein sequence: CASSLVLGRENTEAFF.

The chain is built from TRBV5-1 and TRBJ1-3; D is unclear. The V end was cut by 0 bases, the J end by 2 bases, with 6 bases between. Germline-derived CDR1 and CDR2 are SGHRS and YFSETQ. This CDR3 has 14 amino acids. CDR3 in DNA: TGCGCCAGCAGCTTGGCCGCACCTGGAAACACCATATATTTT. Protein: CASSLAAPGNTIYF.

J is TRBJ2-2 and V is TRBV5-1; unclear D gene. This CDR3 has 14 amino acids. Germline values: CDR1 SGHRS, CDR2 YFSETQ. The V gene lost 4 bases and the J gene lost 6 bases, with 13 bases spanning the gap. The CDR3 region has the DNA TGCGCCAGCAGCCTTGACCCGATTTCCGGGGAGCTGTTTTTT. This codes for CASSLDPISGELFF.

The chain couples TRBV2 to TRBJ2-4; TRBD1 matches at 8 bases. Trimming took 7 bases from V and 6 from J; bases not matched to a gene: 8. CDR3 length equals 14 residues. The germline V gene encodes CDR1 SNHLY and CDR2 FYNNEI. The CDR3 DNA is TGTGCCAGCACTAAGACAGGGGTGATAAACATTCAGTACTTC. Protein sequence: CASTKTGVINIQYF.

The chain combines TRBV2 with TRBJ2-3; 8 nucleotides line up with TRBD1. This CDR3 is 14 amino acids long. With V trimmed by 10 bases and J by 0 bases, 6 bases remained unmatched. The germline CDR1 and CDR2 sequences are SNHLY and FYNNEI. The CDR3 DNA reads as TGTGCCATCGACAGGGGTACTAGCACAGATACGCAGTATTTT. Encoded protein: CAIDRGTSTDTQYF.